One and the same sample provided the 6 T cell receptor beta chains below, sequenced in a study of T cell repertoires in cytomegalovirus infection (dated by TCRdb to between 2017 and 2020). This specimen's treatment or condition label, interpreted: in vitro stimulation with specific CMV peptide epitopes to enrich CMV-specific T cells. Their antigen targets remain unknown. Sequencing relied on an Illumina HiSeq 1500. TCRdb applied fastp at Q25 and MiXCR to the public reads, then kept only in-frame beta chains. Records with the same CDR3 protein are collapsed into one entry carrying the most frequent genes and DNA. The sample table contains fewer than 850,000 distinct CDR3 sequences; only one count was recorded for roughly 29% of them. The top ten constitute 13% of the sample. This specimen consisted of cultured CD8+ T cells from PBMCs, obtained from culture after CMV antigen stimulation. The receptor set was obtained from a human donor in good health (CMV status not recorded). Some clones in this sample may be carry-over from other donors' samples.

The table lists this clonotype with many counts. CDR3 nucleotide sequence: TGTGCCAGCAGTCCCGGAAGGTTTGAGCAGTTCTTC. Its protein is CASSPGRFEQFF. The V and J genes are TRBV12-3 or TRBV12-4 and TRBJ2-1; D not certain. Trimming took 5 bases from V and 9 from J, leaving 11 bases between them. This CDR3 spans 12 amino acids.

This chain connects TRBV6-5 to TRBJ1-4, with 7 positions matching TRBD1. The ends lost 3 bases at V and 1 base at J; junction bases unmatched: 11. CDR1 is MNHEY, CDR2 SVGAGI, per germline. The CDR3 is 18 amino acids. The CDR3 region is CASSYEWGQYQTNEKLFF. In nucleotides, the CDR3 is TGTGCCAGCAGTTATGAGTGGGGACAGTATCAAACTAATGAAAAACTGTTTTTT.

The chain uses TRBV4-1 and TRBJ1-1; D remains unclear. CDR1 MGHRA and CDR2 YSYEKL come from the germline V gene. The V gene lost 0 bases and the J gene lost 0 bases, with 8 bases spanning the gap. This CDR3 spans 15 amino acids. The CDR3: CASSQDYEMNTEAFF. CDR3 DNA: TGCGCCAGCAGCCAAGATTACGAGATGAACACTGAAGCTTTCTTT.

This sequence joins TRBV27 and TRBJ1-1; D not resolved. The V end was cut by 4 bases, the J end by 3 bases, with 18 bases between. The CDR3 has 16 amino acids. The germline gives CDR1 MNHEY, CDR2 SMNVEV (reference sequence). The CDR3 loop reads CASSSRGLGFDTEAFF. The DNA of the CDR3 is TGTGCCAGCAGTTCCAGAGGGTTGGGATTCGACACTGAAGCTTTCTTT.

CDR3 sequence (DNA): TGTGCCAGCAGCTTAGGGACTAGCGGGGACCAAGAGACCCAGTACTTC. Its protein is CASSLGTSGDQETQYF. V gene TRBV7-8 combines with J gene TRBJ2-5, with TRBD2 identical over 12 bases. CDR3 length: 16 amino acids. From germline, CDR1 is SGHVS and CDR2 FQNEAQ. The junction had 0 bases not matched to a gene; V was cut back by 1 base and J by 0 bases.

This clonotype was counted a few times. The chain carries TRBV4-1 and TRBJ1-1, with 7 bases lining up with TRBD1. This CDR3 has 15 amino acids. J lost 3 bases, V lost 4 bases, and 8 bases had no gene match. Germline assignment: CDR1 MGHRA and CDR2 YSYEKL. Written as DNA, the CDR3 is TGCGCCAGCAGCCCCCGACAGGGCCGATACACTGAAGCTTTCTTT. It encodes CASSPRQGRYTEAFF.